A single sample gave rise to the 17 T cell receptor beta chains below, sequenced in a study of shared clonotypes between healthy human individuals. Profiled with immunoSEQ multiplex PCR; TCRdb holds only in-frame clones, not every one. This sample yields about 1 million clones, of which 60% to 80% are seen a single time; about 1.5% belongs to the top ten. The sequenced sample consisted of memory CD4+ T cells sorted from blood. The subset is: CD45RA-negative fraction. All receptors derive from a man aged 18 to 35 in good health.

This chain connects TRBV10-3 to TRBJ2-1, with 9 bases lining up with TRBD2. This CDR3 has 18 amino acids. V was clipped by 2 bases and J by 1 base; unmatched bases: 9. Germline CDR1 is ENHRY and CDR2 is SYGVKD. The CDR3 DNA reads as TGTGCCATCAGTGAGCCGGGCGGGGGGGCAAAGTCCTACAATGAGCAGTTCTTC. This sequence encodes CAISEPGGGAKSYNEQFF.

The chain carries TRBV10-3 and TRBJ1-2, with a possible D match to TRBD1 (5 bases). The CDR3 sequence is 12 residues long. V was cut by 10 bases and J by 4 bases, with 13 bases left in between. Germline V gene data show CDR1 as ENHRY and CDR2 as SYGVKD. CDR3 loop: CATSVTAYGYTF. The CDR3 bases are TGTGCCACCTCCGTGACAGCCTATGGCTACACCTTC.

The chain recombines TRBV4-1 with TRBJ2-2; 8 bases are shared with TRBD2. Germline V gene sequence: CDR1 MGHRA, CDR2 YSYEKL. The CDR3 is made up of 17 amino acids. The V segment lost 0 bases and the J segment 4 bases; nucleotides outside the gene matches: 7. Written as DNA, the CDR3 is TGCGCCAGCAGCCAAGATAGAACGGGGGGGGTCACCGGGGAGCTGTTTTTT. Protein product: CASSQDRTGGVTGELFF.

In its sample, this clone was seen a few times. CDR3 sequence: CASSPTGTNQPQHF. The CDR3, as DNA: TGTGCCAGCAGCCCGACAGGGACCAATCAGCCCCAGCATTTT. The genes are TRBV27 and TRBJ1-5; 7 bases fit TRBD1. The V gene end was trimmed by 6 bases and the J gene end by 3 bases; junction bases not matched to a gene: 5. CDR3 length: 14 amino acids. The germline V gene has CDR1 MNHEY and CDR2 SMNVEV (reference sequence).

The chain links TRBV18 to TRBJ2-5, with 8 nucleotides matching TRBD1. The CDR3 extends over 14 amino acids. Germline CDR1 and CDR2: KGHSH and LQKENI. Trimming took 5 bases from V and 1 from J; bases not matched to a gene: 3. CDR3: CASSSTGGQETQYF. In DNA form, the CDR3 reads TGTGCCAGCTCATCCACAGGGGGCCAAGAGACCCAGTACTTC.

This chain connects TRBV6-6 to TRBJ1-5; D not certain. Germline loops: CDR1 MNHNY, CDR2 SVGAGI (reference sequence). CDR3 length: 13 amino acids. V was cut by 10 bases and J by 0 bases, with 10 bases left in between. CDR3 loop: CATSPYSNQPQHF. The CDR3 DNA is TGTGCCACGAGCCCTTATAGCAATCAGCCCCAGCATTTT.

The CDR3: CASRGDRNYGYTF. DNA for the CDR3: TGTGCCAGCAGAGGAGACAGAAACTATGGCTACACCTTC. The V and J genes are TRBV6-5 and TRBJ1-2; D perhaps matches TRBD1 (5 bases). Germline V gene lookup returns CDR1 MNHEY and CDR2 SVGAGI. This CDR3 is built from 13 residues. V was shortened by 6 bases and J by 2 bases, with 10 bases between the two germline ends.

There are a few counts of this clone. The genes are TRBV7-9 and TRBJ1-6; 7 bases are shared with TRBD1. V lost 5 bases, J lost 9 bases, and 13 bases stayed unmatched. This CDR3 contains 16 residues. Germline CDR1 and CDR2: SEHNR and FQNEAQ (reference sequence). The CDR3 DNA is TGTGCCAGCAGCCCTACCCTAACACAGGGGAGTTCACCCCTCCACTTT. This gives the protein CASSPTLTQGSSPLHF.

This clone was observed a handful of times. V usage is TRBV30 and J usage is TRBJ2-1; D gene uncertain. This CDR3 has 13 residues. V dropped 5 bases and J dropped 8 bases, with 16 bases sitting between them. Germline CDR1 reads GTSNPN; CDR2 reads SVGIG (reference sequence). This chain's CDR3 is CAWVTEGRYEQFF. DNA of the CDR3: TGTGCCTGGGTTACCGAAGGGCGGTATGAGCAGTTCTTC.

This chain joins TRBV28 and TRBJ2-7; the D is unclear. Germline CDR1 and CDR2: MDHEN and SYDVKM. CDR3 length: 11 residues. Trimming removed 6 bases from V and 5 bases from J, with 8 bases in between. This CDR3 reads CASSLNNEQYF. In DNA, the CDR3 is TGTGCCAGCAGCCTGAATAACGAGCAGTACTTC.

The chain recombines TRBV7-2 with TRBJ1-5; D possibly corresponds to TRBD1 (6 bases). The CDR3 is 15 amino acids. Trimming removed 1 base at V and 7 bases at J, with 14 bases between. Germline CDR1 and CDR2: SGHTA and FQGNSA. CDR3 in DNA: TGTGCCAGCAGCTTAGTCTTCGGGGGGCGGCAGCCCCAGCATTTT. Translation gives CASSLVFGGRQPQHF.

This clone was detected many times. Other nucleotide sequences in the sample specify the same CDR3. In nucleotides, the CDR3 is TGCGCCAGCAGTTATGCAGGGGAGGGAGGCTACACCTTC. This codes for CASSYAGEGGYTF. The chain uses TRBV5-1 and TRBJ1-2, with D possibly matching TRBD1 (6 bases). Between the trimmed V and J ends, which lost 5 bases and 8 bases, there was a span of 16 bases. The CDR3 is 13 residues long. Germline V gives CDR1 SGHRS, CDR2 YFSETQ.

CDR3 sequence reads: CASRGGQGNYNEQFF. The CDR3 DNA sequence: TGTGCCAGCAGGGGGGGACAGGGGAATTACAATGAGCAGTTCTTC. This chain connects TRBV5-4 to TRBJ2-1; 10 positions match TRBD1. Trimming cost V 5 bases and J 4 bases; bases outside gene matches: 6. This CDR3 spans 15 amino acids. Germline values: CDR1 SGHNT, CDR2 YYREEE (reference sequence).

On this clone: Other DNA sequences in the same sample also yield this CDR3. The V call is TRBV5-1, the J call TRBJ1-2; TRBD1 aligns across 7 bases. Per germline, CDR1 SGHRS and CDR2 YFSETQ. The CDR3 spans 14 residues. The junction had 3 bases not matched to a gene; V was cut back by 0 bases and J by 4 bases. The CDR3 DNA reads as TGCGCCAGCAGCTTGGAGGGACAGCTCTATGGCTACACCTTC. Translated: CASSLEGQLYGYTF. Filled out from reference TRBV5-1 and TRBJ1-2, the complete variable domain reads KAGVTQTPRYLIKTRGQQVTLSCSPISGHRSVSWYQQTPGQGLQFLFEYFSETQRNKGNFPGRFSGRQFSNSRSEMNVSTLELGDSALYLCASSLEGQLYGYTFGSGTRLTVV.

The chain couples TRBV19 to TRBJ2-7; 14 bases agree with TRBD2. Trimming removed 4 bases from V and 3 bases from J; junction bases left unmatched: 14. The CDR3 contains 19 residues. CDR1 and CDR2 (germline): LNHDA, SQIVND (reference sequence). CDR3 amino acids: CASSNKGTSGSVKIYEQYF. CDR3 nucleotide sequence: TGTGCCAGTAGTAACAAGGGGACTAGCGGGAGCGTTAAGATCTACGAGCAGTACTTC.

Here the CDR3 reads CASSQNRDYGTDTQYF. The DNA of the CDR3 is TGCGCCAGCAGCCAAAACCGGGACTATGGCACAGATACGCAGTATTTT. J is TRBJ2-3 and V is TRBV5-1, with 7 bases that match TRBD2. In germline, CDR1 is SGHRS, CDR2 YFSETQ. The CDR3 contains 16 residues. V was pared by 4 bases and J by 1 base, with 9 bases of the junction left unmatched. Based on the CDR3 plus reference TRBV5-1 and TRBJ2-3, the full variable domain is KAGVTQTPRYLIKTRGQQVTLSCSPISGHRSVSWYQQTPGQGLQFLFEYFSETQRNKGNFPGRFSGRQFSNSRSEMNVSTLELGDSALYLCASSQNRDYGTDTQYFGPGTRLTVL.

This clone was seen more than once but under ten times. The chain employs TRBV19 and TRBJ1-1; D gene uncertain. The CDR3 spans 12 residues. Germline CDR1 LNHDA, CDR2 SQIVND (reference sequence). Deletions cut 7 bases from V and 8 bases from J, with 14 bases between. Here the CDR3 DNA reads TGTGCCAGTATGGGCCAAAGAGGGGAAGCTTTCTTT. Its translation: CASMGQRGEAFF.